This TCR beta chain was recorded in a study of blood T cells in healthy people across ages. Study-level findings and limits: Getting older went along with TCR beta diversity per million T cells dropping roughly linearly.

The CDR3 loop spans 14 amino acids. Trimming took off 6 bases at V and 4 bases at J, with 12 bases between the two ends. Germline V CDR1 and CDR2: MNHEY, SMNVEV (reference sequence). This clonotype was seen more than once but under ten times. Its antigen is unknown. Donors were healthy Caucasian individuals from Russia aged about 6 to 100. The second PCR ran about 6 to 11 cycles with a sample-barcoded 5' primer and J-beta primers. TCRdb reanalysed the 5' RACE reads using MiXCR and keeps one entry per CDR3 protein. The sample lists about 800,000 distinct CDR3 sequences, more than 45% occurring once. This sequence was found in a man aged 25-40 years in good health. The rearrangement uses TRBV27 and TRBJ1-4; D remains unclear. The sample comprised blood. The CDR3 DNA is TGTGCCAGCAGCAATCGCGGCGGTAATGAAAAACTGTTTTTT. Amino acids: CASSNRGGNEKLFF.